These 14 T cell receptor beta chains share one sample of origin, sequenced in a study of T-cell reconstitution after alpha-beta-depleted transplantation in children. Molecular barcoding with unique molecular identifiers was used for the TCRbeta library. In TCRdb, the PCR reads were re-called with MiXCR into one record per CDR3 protein. In the table there are about 340,000 distinct CDR3 sequences, around 15% of which are singletons. Sequencing was performed on PBMCs, mostly from graft donor cells, taken 360 days after TCRalphabeta/CD19-depleted stem cell transplant. The origin of the receptors is a male patient between 2 and 10 years old who had a stem cell transplant for acute lymphoblastic leukemia, so the T cells may come from the graft donor.

The rearrangement links TRBV5-6 to TRBJ2-6; no firm D call. Deletions cut 0 bases from V and 2 bases from J, with 9 bases between. Germline lookup yields CDR1 SGHDT and CDR2 YYEEEE. The CDR3 sequence is 16 residues long. The CDR3 protein is CASSLAGWAGANVLTF. As DNA, the CDR3 is TGTGCCAGCAGCTTGGCCGGGTGGGCTGGGGCCAACGTCCTGACTTTC.

This clonotype came up a few times. This chain joins TRBV4-3 and TRBJ2-3; D call uncertain. Germline V gives CDR1 LGHNA, CDR2 YSLEER. Trimming left V 0 bases short and J 1 base short, with 11 bases between. The CDR3 extends over 16 amino acids. The CDR3 bases are TGCGCCAGCAGCCAAGATGGCTTCCTACGCACAGATACGCAGTATTTT. It is translated as CASSQDGFLRTDTQYF.

This clonotype was seen a handful of times. The chain couples TRBV6-5 to TRBJ1-5; no clear D. The germline V gene encodes CDR1 MNHEY and CDR2 SVGAGI. The CDR3 runs 16 residues. V dropped 4 bases and J dropped 4 bases, with 17 bases sitting between them. CDR3 nucleotide sequence: TGTGCCAGCAGTTCCCAACCCCGACACTTGAATCAGCCCCAGCATTTT. Encoded protein: CASSSQPRHLNQPQHF.

This clonotype appeared a few times. The chain has TRBV20-1 and TRBJ1-1; possibly TRBD1 for D (5 bases). Between the trimmed V and J ends, which lost 0 bases and 0 bases, there was a span of 11 bases. This CDR3 is 15 amino acids long. Per the germline V gene, CDR1 is DFQATT and CDR2 is SNEGSKA (reference sequence). This CDR3 reads CSARDFGTVNTEAFF. As DNA, the CDR3 is TGCAGTGCTAGAGATTTTGGGACCGTGAACACTGAAGCTTTCTTT.

This clonotype was found a few times. The rearrangement uses TRBV29-1 and TRBJ2-3; TRBD2 agrees at 13 bases. The CDR3 runs to 16 residues. V trimming: 4 bases; J trimming: 4 bases; junction bases outside the gene matches: 8. Per germline, CDR1 SQVTM and CDR2 ANQGSEA. CDR3 nucleotides: TGCAGCGTTGGGGGACTAGCGGGAAAGGGCCCAGATACGCAGTATTTT. Translating it yields CSVGGLAGKGPDTQYF.

This clonotype was recorded a few times. V usage is TRBV14 and J usage is TRBJ1-5; TRBD1 matches at 11 bases. Germline V gives CDR1 SGHDN, CDR2 FVKESK. V lost 4 bases to trimming and J lost 6 bases; unmatched junction nucleotides: 11. This CDR3 comprises 17 residues. DNA for the CDR3: TGTGCCAGCAGCCCTCTGAGGGACAGGGGGTTAGGTCAGCCCCAGCATTTT. Its translation is CASSPLRDRGLGQPQHF. Full variable domain (outside the CDR3, taken from reference TRBV14 and TRBJ1-5): EAGVTQFPSHSVIEKGQTVTLRCDPISGHDNLYWYRRVMGKEIKFLLHFVKESKQDESGMPNNRFLAERTGGTYSTLKVQPAELEDSGVYFCASSPLRDRGLGQPQHFGDGTRLSIL.

This clonotype was observed a handful of times. The V and J genes are TRBV4-2 and TRBJ2-3, with a tentative D call TRBD1 (7 bases). CDR1 and CDR2 (germline): LGHNA, YNFKEQ. V was shortened by 0 bases and J by 6 bases, with 28 bases between the two germline ends. This CDR3 spans 20 amino acids. The CDR3 DNA sequence: TGTGCCAGCAGCCAAGATAGGACCAAAGGGGGCCGGGACTGGAGGGATACGCAGTATTTT. Its protein product is CASSQDRTKGGRDWRDTQYF.

V is TRBV7-9 and J is TRBJ2-7; D could derive from TRBD1 or TRBD2 (5 bases each). CDR3 length: 14 amino acids. Trimming removed 5 bases from V and 1 base from J, with 12 bases in between. Germline loops: CDR1 SEHNR, CDR2 FQNEAQ (reference sequence). Here the CDR3 reads CASSLGTNSYEQYF. CDR3 DNA sequence: TGTGCCAGCAGCCTCGGGACGAATTCCTACGAGCAGTACTTC. Full variable domain (remainder filled in from reference TRBV7-9 and TRBJ2-7): DTGVSQNPRHKITKRGQNVTFRCDPISEHNRLYWYRQTLGQGPEFLTYFQNEAQLEKSRLLSDRFSAERPKGSFSTLEIQRTEQGDSAMYLCASSLGTNSYEQYFGPGTRLTVT.

The chain carries TRBV27 and TRBJ1-2, with D unclear. The CDR3 loop spans 18 amino acids. Germline lookup yields CDR1 MNHEY and CDR2 SMNVEV (reference sequence). V dropped 2 bases and J dropped 4 bases, with 23 bases sitting between them. The CDR3 nucleotides are TGTGCCAGCAGTTTAAAATCAGCCTTCCATTCGGGAGGCTATGGCTACACCTTC. Its translation is CASSLKSAFHSGGYGYTF.

This clonotype showed up just a few times. This chain uses TRBV29-1 with TRBJ2-5, with TRBD1 identical over 7 bases. The CDR3 spans 12 residues. Germline V gene sequence: CDR1 SQVTM, CDR2 ANQGSEA. Trimming removed 7 bases from V and 4 bases from J; junction bases left unmatched: 6. CDR3 amino acids: CSGRQGRETQYF. In nucleotides, the CDR3 is TGCAGCGGTAGACAGGGTAGAGAGACCCAGTACTTC.

This clonotype was seen more than once but under ten times. The chain has TRBV12-3 or TRBV12-4 and TRBJ2-3; 8 bases map to TRBD2. The CDR3 covers 15 residues. The junction had 8 bases not matched to a gene; V was cut back by 6 bases and J by 3 bases. This CDR3 is CASSYPPGGTDTQYF. In nucleotides, the CDR3 is TGTGCCAGCAGCTACCCCCCGGGAGGGACAGATACGCAGTATTTT.

This clonotype occurred a few times. The DNA of the CDR3 is TGTGCCAGTAGTAGGGCCCAGGGCTACAATGAGCAGTTCTTC. Translation: CASSRAQGYNEQFF. The chain employs TRBV19 and TRBJ2-1; a weak D match, TRBD1 (5 bases). V was pared by 4 bases and J by 3 bases, with 10 bases between. Per the germline V gene, CDR1 is LNHDA and CDR2 is SQIVND (reference sequence). This CDR3 has 14 residues.

CDR3 DNA sequence: TGTGCCAGCAGCTTAGAGGGTAGGCAGCCCCAGCATTTT. Protein product: CASSLEGRQPQHF. The rearrangement uses TRBV7-9 and TRBJ1-5; D is unclear. V gave up 1 base and J gave up 7 bases, with 8 bases separating them. Per the germline V gene, CDR1 is SEHNR and CDR2 is FQNEAQ (reference sequence). CDR3 length: 13 amino acids.

This clonotype was recorded many times. CDR3 loop: CASSDGGSGTRYNSPLHF. The CDR3 coding sequence is TGTGCCAGCAGTGACGGAGGGTCGGGGACGCGGTATAATTCACCCCTCCACTTT. The J gene is TRBJ1-6, the V gene TRBV25-1; tentatively, D is TRBD1 (5 bases). V lost 3 bases and J 4 bases, leaving 19 bases between the germline ends. The CDR3 is 18 residues long. In germline, CDR1 is MGHDK, CDR2 SYGVNS.